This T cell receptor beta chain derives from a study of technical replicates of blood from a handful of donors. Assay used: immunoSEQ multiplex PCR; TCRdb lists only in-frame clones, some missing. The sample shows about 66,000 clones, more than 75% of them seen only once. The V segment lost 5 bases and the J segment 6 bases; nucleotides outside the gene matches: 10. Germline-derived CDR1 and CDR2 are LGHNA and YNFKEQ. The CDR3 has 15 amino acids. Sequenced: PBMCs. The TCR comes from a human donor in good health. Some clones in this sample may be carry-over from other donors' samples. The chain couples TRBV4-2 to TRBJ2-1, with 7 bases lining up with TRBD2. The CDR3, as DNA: TGTGCCAGCAGCTCGTCGTGGGAGGGGTCCAATGAGCAGTTCTTC. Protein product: CASSSSWEGSNEQFF.